A selection of T cell receptor beta chains follows, all from one sample in a study of T cells in Graves' hyperthyroidism and ophthalmopathy. TCRdb used MiXCR to reprocess the multiplex PCR reads, holding one entry per CDR3 protein. The profile shows some 760,000 distinct CDR3 sequences, approximately 14% of them singletons. Material: blood. These receptors were collected from a woman between 18 and 29 years old with Graves' hyperthyroidism. Both conserved end residues are part of each CDR3. Fields, in order: D gene, clone size, V gene, J gene, CDR3 protein, CDR3 DNA. The D gene is left open where the match is weak. The size of a clone is reported for some rows only, either as once, few or many, or as a class for expanded clones.

d_gene: TRBD2
abundance: -
v_gene: TRBV2
j_gene: TRBJ2-1
CDR3aa: CASSVVAGTTSYNEQFF
CDR3nt: TGTGCCAGCAGTGTCGTAGCGGGGACGACATCCTACAATGAGCAGTTCTTC

d_gene: -
abundance: -
v_gene: TRBV9
j_gene: TRBJ2-2
CDR3aa: CASSDSPGELFF
CDR3nt: TGTGCCAGCAGCGACTCCCCCGGGGAGCTGTTTTTT

d_gene: -
abundance: -
v_gene: TRBV4-1
j_gene: TRBJ2-1
CDR3aa: CASSQVGTAYNEQFF
CDR3nt: TGCGCCAGCAGCCAAGTCGGAACAGCCTACAATGAGCAGTTCTTC

d_gene: -
abundance: -
v_gene: TRBV4-1
j_gene: TRBJ1-2
CDR3aa: CASSPTGGSGGYTF
CDR3nt: TGCGCCAGCAGCCCGACGGGGGGGAGCGGTGGCTACACCTTC

d_gene: TRBD1
abundance: -
v_gene: TRBV20-1
j_gene: TRBJ1-2
CDR3aa: CSARPSRQGMVYGYTF
CDR3nt: TGCAGTGCTCGCCCGTCTAGACAGGGGATGGTCTATGGCTACACCTTC

d_gene: -
abundance: many
v_gene: TRBV3-1
j_gene: TRBJ2-3
CDR3aa: CASSQEGGTDTQYF
CDR3nt: TGTGCCAGCAGCCAAGAGGGAGGCACAGATACGCAGTATTTT

d_gene: -
abundance: many
v_gene: TRBV27
j_gene: TRBJ1-1
CDR3aa: CASSHDRRNTEAFF
CDR3nt: TGTGCCAGCAGTCACGACAGGCGGAACACTGAAGCTTTCTTT

d_gene: -
abundance: many
v_gene: TRBV7-9
j_gene: TRBJ2-5
CDR3aa: CASSLGRAGRETQYF
CDR3nt: TGTGCCAGCAGCTTAGGTAGGGCAGGGCGAGAGACCCAGTACTTC

d_gene: -
abundance: few
v_gene: TRBV29-1
j_gene: TRBJ1-1
CDR3aa: CSVVRGLHTEAFF
CDR3nt: TGCAGCGTTGTTAGGGGGTTGCACACTGAAGCTTTCTTT

d_gene: TRBD2
abundance: many
v_gene: TRBV20-1
j_gene: TRBJ2-1
CDR3aa: CSASRTSGVKYNEQFF
CDR3nt: TGCAGTGCTTCACGGACTAGCGGGGTAAAATACAATGAGCAGTTCTTC

d_gene: -
abundance: few
v_gene: TRBV20-1
j_gene: TRBJ2-1
CDR3aa: CSALKGDGWGHNEQFF
CDR3nt: TGCAGTGCCCTGAAGGGAGACGGGTGGGGCCACAATGAGCAGTTCTTC

d_gene: -
abundance: many
v_gene: TRBV18
j_gene: TRBJ2-2
CDR3aa: CASSPGGTANTGELFF
CDR3nt: TGTGCCAGCTCACCTGGAGGGACCGCGAACACCGGGGAGCTGTTTTTT

d_gene: -
abundance: many
v_gene: TRBV6-5
j_gene: TRBJ1-1
CDR3aa: CASSYSMTIPNTEAFF
CDR3nt: TGTGCCAGCAGTTACTCTATGACCATACCGAACACTGAAGCTTTCTTT

d_gene: TRBD1
abundance: many
v_gene: TRBV18
j_gene: TRBJ2-7
CDR3aa: CASSPDRASYEQYF
CDR3nt: TGTGCCAGCTCACCCGACAGGGCCTCCTACGAGCAGTACTTC

d_gene: -
abundance: many
v_gene: TRBV20-1
j_gene: TRBJ1-5
CDR3aa: CSASRASSNQPQHF
CDR3nt: TGCAGTGCTAGTAGGGCCAGTAGCAATCAGCCCCAGCATTTT

d_gene: -
abundance: few
v_gene: TRBV29-1
j_gene: TRBJ2-1
CDR3aa: CSVGSIGVLGNEQFF
CDR3nt: TGCAGCGTTGGAAGTATCGGAGTTCTGGGCAATGAGCAGTTCTTC

d_gene: -
abundance: -
v_gene: TRBV5-6
j_gene: TRBJ2-7
CDR3aa: CASSPRPDDEQYF
CDR3nt: TGTGCCAGCAGTCCTAGACCCGACGACGAGCAGTACTTC

d_gene: TRBD1
abundance: many
v_gene: TRBV14
j_gene: TRBJ2-7
CDR3aa: CASSHRIWDSSYEQYF
CDR3nt: TGTGCCAGCAGCCATCGAATCTGGGACAGCTCCTACGAGCAGTACTTC

d_gene: TRBD1
abundance: few
v_gene: TRBV18
j_gene: TRBJ2-4
CDR3aa: CASSPLGTGENIQYF
CDR3nt: TGTGCCAGCTCACCCCTCGGGACAGGGGAAAACATTCAGTACTTC

d_gene: -
abundance: many
v_gene: TRBV28
j_gene: TRBJ1-5
CDR3aa: CASRQIYSNQPQHF
CDR3nt: TGTGCCAGCCGCCAGATTTATAGCAATCAGCCCCAGCATTTT

d_gene: -
abundance: few
v_gene: TRBV4-3
j_gene: TRBJ2-1
CDR3aa: CASSQESSYNEQFF
CDR3nt: TGCGCCAGCAGCCAAGAATCGTCCTACAATGAGCAGTTCTTC

d_gene: TRBD2
abundance: many
v_gene: TRBV4-2
j_gene: TRBJ2-3
CDR3aa: CASSQEGTGLAGVDSTDTQYF
CDR3nt: TGTGCCAGCAGCCAAGAAGGCACTGGACTAGCGGGAGTGGATAGCACAGATACGCAGTATTTT

d_gene: TRBD1
abundance: -
v_gene: TRBV29-1
j_gene: TRBJ1-2
CDR3aa: CSVGGFGEQGEPYGYTF
CDR3nt: TGCAGCGTTGGAGGTTTTGGGGAACAGGGGGAGCCCTATGGCTACACCTTC

d_gene: TRBD2
abundance: few
v_gene: TRBV7-3
j_gene: TRBJ2-1
CDR3aa: CASSLNGRTLGNEQFF
CDR3nt: TGTGCCAGCAGCTTAAACGGGAGGACCCTGGGGAATGAGCAGTTCTTC

d_gene: -
abundance: few
v_gene: TRBV9
j_gene: TRBJ1-1
CDR3aa: CASSDDGVSGAFF
CDR3nt: TGTGCCAGCAGCGACGACGGGGTGTCTGGAGCTTTCTTT

d_gene: -
abundance: -
v_gene: TRBV11-2
j_gene: TRBJ1-2
CDR3aa: CASSTPLARGYTF
CDR3nt: TGTGCCAGCAGCACCCCACTGGCTCGTGGCTACACCTTC

d_gene: -
abundance: -
v_gene: TRBV6-1
j_gene: TRBJ1-1
CDR3aa: CASSLLRGTGTEAFF
CDR3nt: TGTGCCAGCAGTCTTCTCAGGGGCACGGGCACTGAAGCTTTCTTT

d_gene: -
abundance: many
v_gene: TRBV20-1
j_gene: TRBJ2-5
CDR3aa: CSAPRASASRQETQYF
CDR3nt: TGCAGTGCTCCCAGGGCTAGCGCGAGCAGACAAGAGACCCAGTACTTC